A single sample is the source of the 18 T cell receptor beta chains below, sequenced in a study of breast tumors, draining lymph nodes, adjacent tissues. Breast cancer patients provided tissue from their axillary draining lymph nodes. In TCRdb, the multiplex PCR reads were re-called with MiXCR into one record per CDR3 protein. The sample holds over 150,000 distinct CDR3 sequences, roughly 29% seen once. The sequenced sample was axillary lymph node tissue. These receptors were taken from a female donor with breast cancer. Some clones in this sample may be carry-over from other donors' samples.

The rearrangement links TRBV20-1 to TRBJ1-6, with D maybe TRBD1 (6 bases). The CDR3 is made up of 12 amino acids. Trimming pared 3 bases from V and 16 bases from J, leaving 16 bases between. Germline CDR1 and CDR2: DFQATT and SNEGSKA (reference sequence). The chain's CDR3 is CSARAPGTTLHF. The CDR3 nucleotides read TGCAGTGCTAGGGCCCCCGGGACAACGCTCCACTTT.

In this sample, this clonotype turned up many times. The chain links TRBV10-2 to TRBJ1-6; D uncertain. There are 12 residues in the CDR3. V was pared by 6 bases and J by 3 bases, with 3 bases between. The germline gives CDR1 WSHSY, CDR2 SAAADI. CDR3 nucleotide sequence: TGCGCCAGCAGCAACTATAATTCACCCCTCCACTTT. Amino acid sequence: CASSNYNSPLHF.

This clonotype was seen a single time. The conserved closing phenylalanine or tryptophan is absent in this CDR3, likely reflecting a read error. This chain joins TRBV30 and TRBJ1-2, with D possibly being TRBD1 (6 bases). Germline V gives CDR1 GTSNPN, CDR2 SVGIG (reference sequence). Between the trimmed V and J ends, which lost 8 bases and 3 bases, there was a span of 13 bases. The CDR3 contains 12 residues. CDR3 protein: CARRGGHYGYTS. DNA for the CDR3: TGTGCCCGGCGGGGGGGGCACTATGGCTACACCTCC.

By frequency in the sample, this clonotype is medium-sized. The chain combines TRBV7-6 with TRBJ2-5; D is unresolved. V was clipped by 5 bases and J by 4 bases, with 8 bases between them. CDR1 is SGHVS, CDR2 FNYEAQ, per germline. The CDR3 totals 12 residues. This CDR3 reads CASSPDRETQYF. The CDR3, as DNA: TGTGCCAGCAGCCCCGATAGAGAGACCCAGTACTTC.

About this clonotype itself: One base away lies a much larger clone, so this may be a sequencing read error. The chain has TRBV28 and TRBJ2-7, with D tentatively TRBD2 (5 bases). The CDR3 runs 14 residues. The germline V gene has CDR1 MDHEN and CDR2 SYDVKM. V was clipped by 6 bases and J by 6 bases, with 18 bases between them. The CDR3 here is CASSLPRRGCEQYF. The CDR3 coding sequence is TGTGCCAGCAGCCTTCCCCGAAGAGGGTGCGAGCAGTACTTC.

At least ten counts were recorded for this clonotype. The genes are TRBV10-3 and TRBJ2-1; TRBD2 agrees at 8 bases. The ends lost 3 bases at V and 7 bases at J; junction bases unmatched: 11. Per germline, CDR1 ENHRY and CDR2 SYGVKD. This CDR3 region has 16 residues. The CDR3 DNA follows: TGTGCCATCAGTGATTTGTCAGCGGGAGTTTTGAATGAGCAGTTCTTC. Translating it yields CAISDLSAGVLNEQFF.

This clonotype was recorded at least ten times. The chain uses TRBV5-1 and TRBJ1-3; maybe TRBD1 (5 bases). The germline V gene has CDR1 SGHRS and CDR2 YFSETQ. The CDR3 extends over 14 amino acids. V was pared by 7 bases and J by 0 bases, with 11 bases between. The CDR3 nucleotides are TGCGCCAGCTCCTCGACAGCCTCTGGAAACACCATATATTTT. This translates into CASSSTASGNTIYF.

This clonotype was seen at least ten times. The chain recombines TRBV3-1 with TRBJ2-2; no definite D call. With 4 bases removed from V and 7 bases from J, the gap between germline ends came to 7 bases. Germline assignment: CDR1 LGHDT and CDR2 YNNKEL (reference sequence). This CDR3 spans 12 amino acids. The CDR3 is CASSRSGGELFF. The CDR3 nucleotides are TGTGCCAGCAGCCGGTCTGGCGGGGAGCTGTTTTTT.

Of note for this clonotype: It may be a read error: a sequence one base away is much more abundant. This sequence joins TRBV9 and TRBJ2-7, with 7 positions matching TRBD1. Germline V lookup: CDR1 SGDLS, CDR2 YYNGEE. The CDR3 is made up of 14 amino acids. The CDR3 sequence: CASSPGQVNYEQSF. CDR3 in DNA: TGTGCCAGCAGCCCAGGACAGGTCAACTACGAGCAGTCCTTC.

Regarding this clonotype: A much more abundant neighbour one base away suggests this may be a read error. J is TRBJ2-1 and V is TRBV5-1; D could derive from TRBD1 or TRBD2 (5 bases each). Germline CDR1 reads SGHRS; CDR2 reads YFSETQ. CDR3 length: 14 residues. The V end lost 2 bases, the J end lost 5 bases, and 11 bases lay between the germline ends. CDR3 region: CASSFRGTHNEQFF. CDR3 sequence (DNA): TGCGCCAGCAGCTTCCGGGGCACCCACAATGAGCAGTTCTTC.

The chain employs TRBV2 and TRBJ1-5; 7 nucleotides align to TRBD1. V shed 11 bases and J 4 bases; nucleotides not matched to a gene: 5. The CDR3 runs 12 residues. Germline CDR1 is SNHLY and CDR2 is FYNNEI. The CDR3 protein is CAGNRGNQPQHF. The DNA of the CDR3 is TGTGCCGGAAACAGGGGAAATCAGCCCCAGCATTTT.

In this sample, this clonotype turned up many times. The genes are TRBV6-1 and TRBJ1-6; TRBD1 matches 7 bases. The CDR3 consists of 14 residues. V shed 6 bases, J shed 3 bases, and the junction held 2 bases outside the gene matches. Germline V gene lookup returns CDR1 MNHNS and CDR2 SASEGT. CDR3 sequence: CASSRTGYNSPLHF. CDR3 nucleotides: TGTGCCAGCAGCAGGACAGGCTATAATTCACCCCTCCACTTT.

This clonotype was counted ten times or more. The rearrangement links TRBV5-1 to TRBJ2-7; TRBD2 agrees at 7 bases. The trim removed 0 bases at V and 7 bases at J, leaving 13 bases unmatched. The CDR3 is made up of 16 amino acids. Germline loops: CDR1 SGHRS, CDR2 YFSETQ. For the CDR3, the DNA is TGCGCCAGCAGCTTGGGCAATGCGGGAGCCCCGGGGGAGCAGTACTTC. Amino acid sequence: CASSLGNAGAPGEQYF.

This clonotype was picked up many times. The chain links TRBV7-8 to TRBJ2-3, with D hard to call. Germline lookup yields CDR1 SGHVS and CDR2 FQNEAQ. This CDR3 has 12 amino acids. V was pared by 3 bases and J by 5 bases, with 6 bases between. This CDR3 is CASSFSEDTQYF. CDR3 coding DNA: TGTGCCAGCAGCTTTTCGGAAGATACGCAGTATTTT.

This clonotype was found many times. The rearrangement joins TRBV7-2 to TRBJ2-1, with no clear D. The germline V gene has CDR1 SGHTA and CDR2 FQGNSA. The CDR3 consists of 15 residues. V was cut by 3 bases and J by 0 bases, with 9 bases left in between. CDR3 amino acids: CTSSFRRSSYNEQFF. The DNA for the CDR3 is TGTACCAGCAGCTTCCGGCGGAGCTCCTACAATGAGCAGTTCTTC.

This clonotype appeared many times. The chain carries TRBV5-8 and TRBJ2-1; 7 positions agree with TRBD2. This CDR3 has 15 amino acids. Germline-derived CDR1 and CDR2 are SGHTS and YDEGEE. Trimming at V came to 7 bases and at J to 0 bases, leaving 7 bases not matched to a gene. The CDR3 nucleotides read TGTGCCAGCGACCGAGCGGGGAGCTCCTACAATGAGCAGTTCTTC. This codes for CASDRAGSSYNEQFF.

The CDR3 DNA sequence: TGTGCCAGCAGCTCACCAAGTCGTGAGCAGTTCTTC. This codes for CASSSPSREQFF. The J gene is TRBJ2-1, the V gene TRBV6-2 or TRBV6-3; D is unresolved. The CDR3 consists of 12 residues. V gave up 6 bases and J gave up 9 bases, with 12 bases separating them. CDR1 and CDR2 (germline): MNHEY, SVGEGT.

Regarding this clonotype: This is likely a read error, given that the CDR3 carries no conserved phenylalanine or tryptophan at its end. Because the CDR3's place on the DNA is in doubt, the DNA is left out and the CDR3 is given as listed by TCRdb. The rearrangement links TRBV6-5 to TRBJ2-2. The CDR3 has 8 amino acids, counting both end residues. Per the germline V gene, CDR1 is MNHEY and CDR2 is SVGAGI. CDR3 in amino acids: CASSYETG.